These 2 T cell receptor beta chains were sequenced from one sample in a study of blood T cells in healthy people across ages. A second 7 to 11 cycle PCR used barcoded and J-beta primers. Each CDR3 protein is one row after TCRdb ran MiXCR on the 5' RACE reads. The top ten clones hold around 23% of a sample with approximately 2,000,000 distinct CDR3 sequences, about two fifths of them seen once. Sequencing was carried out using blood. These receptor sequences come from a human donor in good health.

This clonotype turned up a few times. The CDR3 bases are TGTGCCAGCAGCTTAGCAGGGGGACAGGGCGATGGCTACACCTTC. Translating it yields CASSLAGGQGDGYTF. V usage is TRBV7-2 and J usage is TRBJ1-2; TRBD1 aligns across 9 bases. Trimming removed 0 bases from V and 6 bases from J; junction bases left unmatched: 5. The CDR3 runs to 15 residues. The germline V gene encodes CDR1 SGHTA and CDR2 FQGNSA. The variable domain in full, with the rest retrieved from reference TRBV7-2 and TRBJ1-2, is GAGVSQSPSNKVTEKGKDVELRCDPISGHTALYWYRQSLGQGLEFLIYFQGNSAPDKSGLPSDRFSAERTGGSVSTLTIQRTQQEDSAVYLCASSLAGGQGDGYTFGSGTRLTVV.

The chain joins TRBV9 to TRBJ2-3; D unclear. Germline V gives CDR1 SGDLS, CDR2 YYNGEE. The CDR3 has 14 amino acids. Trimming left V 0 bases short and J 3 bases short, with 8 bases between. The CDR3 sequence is CASSVEVGTDTQYF. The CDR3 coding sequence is TGTGCCAGCAGCGTAGAAGTTGGGACAGATACGCAGTATTTT.